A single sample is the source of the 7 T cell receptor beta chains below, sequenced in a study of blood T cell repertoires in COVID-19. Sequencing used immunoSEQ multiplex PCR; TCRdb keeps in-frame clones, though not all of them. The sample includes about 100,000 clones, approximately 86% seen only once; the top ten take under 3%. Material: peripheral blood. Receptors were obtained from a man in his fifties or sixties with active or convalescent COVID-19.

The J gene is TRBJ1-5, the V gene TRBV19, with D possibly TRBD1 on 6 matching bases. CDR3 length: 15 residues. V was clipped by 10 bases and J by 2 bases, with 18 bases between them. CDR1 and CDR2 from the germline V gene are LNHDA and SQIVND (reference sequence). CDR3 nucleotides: TGTGCCACCCAGTCCCGGGACACGGGCAATCAGCCCCAGCATTTT. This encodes CATQSRDTGNQPQHF.

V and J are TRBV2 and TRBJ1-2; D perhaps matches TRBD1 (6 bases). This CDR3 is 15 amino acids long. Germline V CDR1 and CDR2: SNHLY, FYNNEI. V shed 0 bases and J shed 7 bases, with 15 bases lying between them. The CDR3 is CASSEAHRVGSGYTF. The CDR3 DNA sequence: TGTGCCAGCAGTGAAGCGCACAGGGTAGGGTCTGGCTACACCTTC.

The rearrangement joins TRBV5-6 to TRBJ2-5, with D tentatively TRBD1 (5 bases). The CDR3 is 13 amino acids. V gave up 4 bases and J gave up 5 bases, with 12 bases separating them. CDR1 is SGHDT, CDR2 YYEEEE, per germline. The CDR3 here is CASSRGVQETQYF. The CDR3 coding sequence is TGTGCCAGCAGCAGGGGTGTTCAGGAGACCCAGTACTTC.

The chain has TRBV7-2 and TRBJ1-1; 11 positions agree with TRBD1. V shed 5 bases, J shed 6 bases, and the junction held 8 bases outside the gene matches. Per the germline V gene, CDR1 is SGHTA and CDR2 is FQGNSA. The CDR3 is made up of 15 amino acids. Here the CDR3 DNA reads TGTGCCAGCAGCCGGGACAGGGGGGAGGTCTCTGAAGCTTTCTTT. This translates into CASSRDRGEVSEAFF. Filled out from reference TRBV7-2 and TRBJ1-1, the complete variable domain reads GAGVSQSPSNKVTEKGKDVELRCDPISGHTALYWYRQSLGQGLEFLIYFQGNSAPDKSGLPSDRFSAERTGGSVSTLTIQRTQQEDSAVYLCASSRDRGEVSEAFFGQGTRLTVV.

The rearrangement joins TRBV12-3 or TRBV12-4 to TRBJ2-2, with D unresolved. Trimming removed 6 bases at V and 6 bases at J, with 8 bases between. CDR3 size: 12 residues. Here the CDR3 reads CASRLDAGELFF. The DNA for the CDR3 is TGTGCCAGCAGGCTAGACGCCGGGGAGCTGTTTTTT.

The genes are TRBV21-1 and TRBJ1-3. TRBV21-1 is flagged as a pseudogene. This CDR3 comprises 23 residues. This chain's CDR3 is CASSKNIPKGGTPYPSSGNTIYF. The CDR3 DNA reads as TGTGCCAGCAGCAAAAATATACCCAAGGGAGGGACCCCTTACCCGAGCTCTGGAAACACCATATATTTT.

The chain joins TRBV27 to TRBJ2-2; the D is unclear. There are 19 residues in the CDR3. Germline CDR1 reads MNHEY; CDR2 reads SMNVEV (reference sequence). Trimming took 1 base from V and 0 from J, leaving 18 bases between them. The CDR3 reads CASSLFAVYTIPNTGELFF. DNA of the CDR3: TGTGCCAGCAGTTTATTTGCGGTCTACACGATCCCGAACACCGGGGAGCTGTTTTTT.